A single sample is the source of the 21 T cell receptor beta chains below, sequenced in a study of STAT5B mutations in CD4+ large granular lymphocyte leukemia. Profiled with immunoSEQ multiplex PCR; TCRdb holds only in-frame clones, not every one. The data contain over 45,000 clones, roughly 70% of them seen just once; the ten biggest clones take up roughly 1.4%. What was sequenced was CD4+ T cells from blood buffy coats. The receptors stem from a human donor in good health.

The genes are TRBV18 and TRBJ2-3; TRBD2 aligns across 12 bases. CDR3 size: 19 residues. Germline CDR1 and CDR2: KGHSH and LQKENI. The V gene end was trimmed by 4 bases and the J gene end by 2 bases; junction bases not matched to a gene: 13. CDR3 sequence: CASSLQTSGGQVNTDTQYF. DNA of the CDR3: TGTGCCAGCTCACTACAGACTAGCGGGGGACAAGTCAACACAGATACGCAGTATTTT. The entire variable domain, with the rest obtained from reference TRBV18 and TRBJ2-3, is as follows: NAGVMQNPRHLVRRRGQEARLRCSPMKGHSHVYWYRQLPEEGLKFMVYLQKENIIDESGMPKERFSAEFPKEGPSILRIQQVVRGDSAAYFCASSLQTSGGQVNTDTQYFGPGTRLTVL.

The chain recombines TRBV27 with TRBJ1-4; TRBD1 is a possible D gene (5 bases). Germline V gives CDR1 MNHEY, CDR2 SMNVEV (reference sequence). V lost 3 bases and J lost 5, with 16 bases in between. The CDR3 is made up of 16 amino acids. For the CDR3, the DNA is TGTGCCAGCAGTTTGTGGGGAGGGGCGGGGAATGAAAAACTGTTTTTT. Its protein is CASSLWGGAGNEKLFF.

The chain links TRBV7-9 to TRBJ1-4; 10 bases are a match to TRBD1. CDR1 and CDR2 (germline): SEHNR, FQNEAQ (reference sequence). The J segment lost 8 bases and the V segment lost 3 bases, leaving 6 bases of the junction unmatched. This CDR3 comprises 15 residues. CDR3 nucleotides: TGTGCCAGCAGCTTGTTGGGACAGGGGAGCGAAAAACTGTTTTTT. Encoded protein: CASSLLGQGSEKLFF.

This clone was seen only once. The gene calls are TRBV5-1 and TRBJ2-5; TRBD1 agrees at 10 bases. This CDR3 has 15 amino acids. The V gene end was trimmed by 1 base and the J gene end by 4 bases; junction bases not matched to a gene: 4. CDR1 is SGHRS, CDR2 YFSETQ, per germline. CDR3 sequence reads: CASSLSGQGGETQYF. Written as DNA, the CDR3 is TGCGCCAGCAGCTTGTCAGGACAGGGGGGAGAGACCCAGTACTTC.

This CDR3 reads CASTNRGQIGELFF. In DNA form, the CDR3 reads TGCGCCAGCACTAACAGGGGGCAGATCGGGGAGCTGTTTTTT. The gene calls are TRBV10-2 and TRBJ2-2; 9 bases line up with TRBD1. The CDR3 is made up of 14 amino acids. After removal of 7 bases from V and 7 bases from J, the junction contained 7 bases not matched to a gene. Germline V gene data show CDR1 as WSHSY and CDR2 as SAAADI.

The genes are TRBV27 and TRBJ2-5; TRBD2 aligns across 10 bases. Germline CDR1 is MNHEY and CDR2 is SMNVEV (reference sequence). This CDR3 is 15 amino acids long. The V segment lost 2 bases and the J segment 4 bases; nucleotides outside the gene matches: 4. CDR3: CASSLGVAGGETQYF. The CDR3 DNA reads as TGTGCCAGCAGTTTAGGGGTAGCGGGGGGAGAGACCCAGTACTTC.

J is TRBJ1-5 and V is TRBV28; D gene ambiguous. CDR1 and CDR2 (germline): MDHEN, SYDVKM. CDR3 length: 15 amino acids. Trimming left V 8 bases short and J 2 bases short, with 16 bases between. CDR3 loop: CASGDRVFGNQPQHF. DNA for the CDR3: TGTGCCAGCGGAGACCGAGTATTCGGCAATCAGCCCCAGCATTTT. The complete variable domain, with remaining parts taken from reference TRBV28 and TRBJ1-5, reads DVKVTQSSRYLVKRTGEKVFLECVQDMDHENMFWYRQDPGLGLRLIYFSYDVKMKEKGDIPEGYSVSREKKERFSLILESASTNQTSMYLCASGDRVFGNQPQHFGDGTRLSIL.

This clone showed up just a few times. The chain recombines TRBV4-2 with TRBJ2-3, with D perhaps given as TRBD1 or TRBD2 (6 bases each). There are 14 residues in the CDR3. The V and J ends lost 4 bases and 3 bases respectively, with 11 bases between them. CDR1 and CDR2 from the germline V gene are LGHNA and YNFKEQ. As DNA, the CDR3 is TGTGCCAGCAGCCTTGGAGGGGGGACAGATACGCAGTATTTT. It is translated as CASSLGGGTDTQYF.

In its sample, this clone was seen a few times. The chain links TRBV30 to TRBJ1-2; TRBD1 matches 8 bases. This CDR3 spans 14 amino acids. CDR1 is GTSNPN, CDR2 SVGIG, per germline (reference sequence). J gave up 8 bases and V 4 bases, and 12 bases lay outside the gene matches. CDR3 in DNA: TGTGCCTGGACTTTACAAGCCACAGGGGGGGGCTACACCTTC. As protein: CAWTLQATGGGYTF.

The chain joins TRBV10-3 to TRBJ1-5; 8 nucleotides line up with TRBD1. The CDR3 runs 15 residues. Trimming at V came to 6 bases and at J to 7 bases, leaving 11 bases not matched to a gene. Germline CDR1 is ENHRY and CDR2 is SYGVKD. CDR3: CAIRDGQGRGQPQHF. The DNA for the CDR3 is TGTGCCATCAGGGACGGACAGGGCCGGGGCCAGCCCCAGCATTTT.

The chain has TRBV6-7 and TRBJ2-7, with D perhaps TRBD1 or TRBD2 (6 bases each). TRBV6-7 is sorted into the ORF group, with uncertain function. This CDR3 is 14 amino acids long. The CDR3 nucleotides are TGTCCACAAACAAGGGGGGTCGGGTCGGGGGAGCAGTACGTC. Translation: CPQTRGVGSGEQYV.

This clone occurred a few times. V and J are TRBV7-8 and TRBJ1-1, with D possibly being TRBD1 (5 bases). Trimming removed 4 bases at V and 1 base at J, with 13 bases between. Looked up from germline, CDR1 is SGHVS and CDR2 is FQNEAQ. The CDR3 length is 15 residues. CDR3 loop: CASSSRRGGNTEAFF. In nucleotides, the CDR3 is TGTGCCAGCAGCTCCCGTCGGGGGGGGAACACTGAAGCTTTCTTT.

This chain links TRBV28 with TRBJ1-5; 10 bases fit TRBD1. Unmatched junction bases numbered 6, after V lost 7 bases and J lost 6 bases. Germline lookup yields CDR1 MDHEN and CDR2 SYDVKM. This CDR3 is built from 14 residues. The CDR3 DNA is TGTGCCAGCAACCGACAGGGGGCTGGTCAGCCCCAGCATTTT. It is translated as CASNRQGAGQPQHF.

The chain couples TRBV5-1 to TRBJ2-2; D not certain. The germline gives CDR1 SGHRS, CDR2 YFSETQ. This CDR3 spans 15 amino acids. V gave up 0 bases and J gave up 5 bases, with 11 bases separating them. CDR3 loop: CASSLAVRVTGELFF. CDR3 bases: TGCGCCAGCAGCTTGGCAGTCCGGGTTACCGGGGAGCTGTTTTTT.

V and J are TRBV7-9 and TRBJ1-2; D possibly corresponds to TRBD1 (5 bases). Germline values: CDR1 SEHNR, CDR2 FQNEAQ (reference sequence). V gave up 6 bases and J gave up 9 bases, with 17 bases separating them. The length of the CDR3 is 13 residues. This chain's CDR3 is CASSPPQGESYTF. CDR3 nucleotide sequence: TGTGCCAGCAGTCCGCCGCAGGGAGAAAGCTACACCTTC.

Only a few counts were recorded for this clone. The rearrangement links TRBV28 to TRBJ2-1; 7 nucleotides line up with TRBD1. In germline, CDR1 is MDHEN, CDR2 SYDVKM. This CDR3 contains 16 residues. With 5 bases clipped from V and 9 bases from J, the junction kept 16 bases outside the gene matches. CDR3 sequence reads: CASSPSSGTVDGEQFF. CDR3 sequence (DNA): TGTGCCAGCAGTCCCAGTTCCGGGACAGTTGATGGTGAGCAGTTCTTC.

A few counts support this clone. This chain connects TRBV7-9 to TRBJ1-6; no clear D gene. Germline V lookup: CDR1 SEHNR, CDR2 FQNEAQ (reference sequence). The CDR3 loop spans 13 amino acids. Between the trimmed V and J ends, which lost 5 bases and 10 bases, there was a span of 12 bases. CDR3 coding DNA: TGTGCCAGCAGCCCGGAGACGGGATCACCCCTCCACTTT. Translated, it gives CASSPETGSPLHF.

The rearrangement links TRBV2 to TRBJ1-2; weak D call: TRBD1 (5 bases). Deletions cut 3 bases from V and 4 bases from J, with 12 bases between. The CDR3 sequence is 14 residues long. Germline CDR1 SNHLY, CDR2 FYNNEI. The CDR3 loop is CASSEGGTVYGYTF. The CDR3 nucleotides read TGTGCCAGCAGTGAGGGAGGGACGGTCTATGGCTACACCTTC.

The J gene is TRBJ1-1, the V gene TRBV18; the match to TRBD1 covers 10 bases. Germline loops: CDR1 KGHSH, CDR2 LQKENI. With V trimmed by 1 base and J by 3 bases, 8 bases remained unmatched. CDR3 length equals 17 residues. CDR3 sequence (DNA): TGTGCCAGCTCACCACGGGACAGGGGTTTTAGCGACACTGAAGCTTTCTTT. Translated, it gives CASSPRDRGFSDTEAFF.

This clone was found a few times. The rearrangement links TRBV2 to TRBJ1-5; possibly TRBD1 for D (5 bases). This CDR3 is built from 15 residues. CDR1 is SNHLY and CDR2 is FYNNEI in the germline V gene. The V end was cut by 4 bases, the J end by 5 bases, with 15 bases between. Written as DNA, the CDR3 is TGTGCCAGCAGTGCCACCGACCCCAGGGATCAGCCCCAGCATTTT. It codes for CASSATDPRDQPQHF. Combining the CDR3 with reference TRBV2 and TRBJ1-5 gives the whole variable domain EPEVTQTPSHQVTQMGQEVILRCVPISNHLYFYWYRQILGQKVEFLVSFYNNEISEKSEIFDDQFSVERPDGSNFTLKIRSTKLEDSAMYFCASSATDPRDQPQHFGDGTRLSIL.

The gene calls are TRBV7-2 and TRBJ2-5, with 11 bases that match TRBD2. The CDR3 totals 16 residues. V lost 0 bases and J lost 5; bases outside the gene matches: 5. Germline values: CDR1 SGHTA, CDR2 FQGNSA. CDR3 in amino acids: CASSLAVAGGPETQYF. CDR3 coding DNA: TGTGCCAGCAGCTTAGCGGTAGCGGGGGGGCCTGAGACCCAGTACTTC.